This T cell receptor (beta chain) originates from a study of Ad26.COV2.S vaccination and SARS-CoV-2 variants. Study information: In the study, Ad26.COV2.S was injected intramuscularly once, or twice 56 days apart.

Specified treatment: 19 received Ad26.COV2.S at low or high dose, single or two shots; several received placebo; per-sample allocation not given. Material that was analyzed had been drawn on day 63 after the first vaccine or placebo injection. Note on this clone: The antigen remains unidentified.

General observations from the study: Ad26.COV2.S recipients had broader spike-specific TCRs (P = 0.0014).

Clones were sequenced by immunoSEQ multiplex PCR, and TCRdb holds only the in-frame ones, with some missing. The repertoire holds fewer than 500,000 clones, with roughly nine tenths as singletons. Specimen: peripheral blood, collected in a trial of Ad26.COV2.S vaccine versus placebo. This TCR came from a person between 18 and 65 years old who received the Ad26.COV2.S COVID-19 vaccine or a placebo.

CDR3 in amino acids: CASSWSGTGGGGYTF. CDR3 nucleotide sequence: TGCGCCAGCAGCTGGAGCGGGACAGGGGGCGGTGGCTACACCTTC. This sequence joins TRBV5-1 and TRBJ1-2, with 12 bases identical to TRBD1. After removal of 3 bases from V and 7 bases from J, the junction contained 7 bases not matched to a gene. Germline assignment: CDR1 SGHRS and CDR2 YFSETQ. There are 15 residues in the CDR3.